This T cell receptor beta chain was captured by sequencing in a study of T cell responses to AZD1222 COVID-19 vaccine. Findings and limits, study-wide: Baseline seropositivity occurred in only six or seven AZD1222 recipients. Clonal diversity was possibly underestimated; the donors were predominantly white British and more often female. In the spike-specific TCR repertoire, nearly half reportedly target unmutated variant regions. Spike was spanned by vaccine-associated CD4 TCRs, which were dominant at 160-218 and 743-854.

V shed 2 bases and J shed 7 bases, with 18 bases lying between them. This CDR3 region has 16 residues. Per the germline V gene, CDR1 is LGHDT and CDR2 is YNNKEL (reference sequence). Some clones are missing from TCRdb's copy, which holds only in-frame ones; the method was immunoSEQ multiplex PCR. The sample consists of more than 100,000 clones, roughly 85% of them appearing once. Details on this clone: What it binds is not known.

The V gene is TRBV3-1 (or the pseudogene TRBV3-2), the J gene TRBJ2-1; D possibly corresponds to TRBD2 (6 bases). The sequence was collected from an adult who received the MenACWY meningococcal vaccine as a control. Sequences were derived from peripheral blood, sampled 28 days after the second dose of the MenACWY control vaccine. The CDR3 reads CASSQHLSGKGNEQFF. The CDR3 DNA reads as TGTGCCAGCAGCCAACACCTTAGCGGAAAAGGGAATGAGCAGTTCTTC.